This T cell receptor beta chain was captured in a study of blood T cell repertoires in COVID-19. Overall study: Sites across the United States, Italy and Spain contributed samples from acute and convalescent COVID-19.

In the original workflow: Researchers report that nucleated cell counts were estimated from reference gene primer amplification. Only in-frame clones appear in the TCRdb table, and some are missing; sequencing was by immunoSEQ multiplex PCR. The DNA was the basis for D and trimming; V, J and clone size are from that table. The sample lists some 130,000 clones; over 60% were seen once. V shed 0 bases and J shed 7 bases, with 15 bases lying between them. This CDR3 is built from 16 residues. Germline values: CDR1 SGHVS, CDR2 FQNEAQ. This clone was found a few times. The clonotype comes from a woman in her sixties or seventies with acute or convalescent COVID-19. The chain joins TRBV7-8 to TRBJ2-2; possibly TRBD2 for D (5 bases). Sequenced material: peripheral blood. For the CDR3, the DNA is TGTGCCAGCAGCTTAGCATGGGCTAGCTCCGGCGGGGAGCTGTTTTTT. This encodes CASSLAWASSGGELFF.